This T cell receptor (beta chain) derives from a study of identifying expanded T cells in peripheral blood. Sequenced by immunoSEQ multiplex PCR; TCRdb stores in-frame clones only, minus some. Of some 70,000 clones in the sample, under 90% were seen once. The CDR3 sequence is 11 residues long. Germline V gives CDR1 DFQATT, CDR2 SNEGSKA (reference sequence). The germline V and J ends were trimmed by 3 bases and 2 bases, with 5 bases remaining between them. This sequence originates from a person between 18 and 75 years old in good health. J is TRBJ2-7 and V is TRBV20-1; D is ambiguous. The sample was blood. CDR3: CSARVTYEQYF. Written as DNA, the CDR3 is TGCAGTGCTAGGGTAACCTACGAGCAGTACTTC.